The 10 T cell receptor beta chains reported below all come from one sample, sequenced in a study of control samples from healthy donors and cancer patients. The method was immunoSEQ multiplex PCR; TCRdb's version includes in-frame clones alone and lacks a portion of them. Counted here are roughly 220,000 clones, about 94% occurring once; the ten biggest clones make up less than 1.6%. What was sequenced was blood. The receptors were sampled from a man over 45 in good health.

The chain carries TRBV9 and TRBJ2-6; tentative D call: TRBD2 (5 bases). The CDR3 is 16 residues long. V was clipped by 6 bases and J by 2 bases, with 15 bases between them. The germline gives CDR1 SGDLS, CDR2 YYNGEE. This CDR3 reads CASKSGVSTGANVLTF. Here the CDR3 DNA reads TGTGCCAGCAAATCCGGGGTGTCAACTGGGGCCAACGTCCTGACTTTC.

The chain links TRBV5-5 to TRBJ2-3; D possibly matches TRBD1 or TRBD2 (5 bases each). Looked up from germline, CDR1 is SGHKS and CDR2 is YYEKEE (reference sequence). This CDR3 has 14 amino acids. Trimming cost V 0 bases and J 5 bases, with 10 bases left between them. CDR3: CASSLVGAGDTQYF. The CDR3 nucleotides are TGTGCCAGCAGCTTGGTCGGGGCCGGAGATACGCAGTATTTT.

This sequence joins TRBV10-1 and TRBJ1-1; TRBD1 aligns across 9 bases. This CDR3 has 17 residues. Germline trimming cut 5 bases from V and 1 base from J; bases unmatched to any gene: 11. Germline V lookup: CDR1 WNHNN, CDR2 SYGVQD (reference sequence). The DNA of the CDR3 is TGCGCCAGCAGTCCCGTCCCGGGACAGGGAAAGAACACTGAAGCTTTCTTT. It translates to CASSPVPGQGKNTEAFF.

The gene calls are TRBV18 and TRBJ1-5, with 7 bases aligning to TRBD1. Unmatched junction bases numbered 2, after V lost 4 bases and J lost 2 bases. The CDR3 length is 14 residues. From germline, CDR1 is KGHSH and CDR2 LQKENI. The CDR3 coding sequence is TGTGCCAGCTCACTTGACAGGGGCAATCAGCCCCAGCATTTT. The encoded protein is CASSLDRGNQPQHF.

The V call is TRBV11-2, the J call TRBJ1-6; D is ambiguous. Trimming took 1 base from V and 7 from J, leaving 8 bases between them. Per the germline V gene, CDR1 is SGHAT and CDR2 is FQNNGV. The CDR3 runs to 14 residues. The CDR3 here is CASSLVWVNSPLHF. CDR3 DNA: TGTGCCAGCAGCTTAGTCTGGGTAAATTCACCCCTCCACTTT.

This clone has a single count. CDR3 residues: CASRAGNQPQHF. CDR3 DNA: TGTGCCAGCAGAGCCGGCAATCAGCCCCAGCATTTT. V usage is TRBV28 and J usage is TRBJ1-5, with D unresolved. The CDR3 is 12 residues long. Trimming removed 6 bases from V and 2 bases from J, with 5 bases in between. CDR1 MDHEN and CDR2 SYDVKM come from the germline V gene.

The genes are TRBV15 and TRBJ2-5; D is uncertain. Germline V gene lookup returns CDR1 LNHNV and CDR2 YYDKDF (reference sequence). Trimming removed 0 bases at V and 1 base at J, with 9 bases between. The length of the CDR3 is 15 residues. CDR3: CATSREGYSQETQYF. The CDR3 DNA sequence: TGTGCCACCAGCAGAGAGGGGTATTCCCAAGAGACCCAGTACTTC.

This chain joins TRBV24-1 and TRBJ2-3, with TRBD2 as a possible D gene (6 bases). Per germline, CDR1 KGHDR and CDR2 SFDVKD. The CDR3 is 12 amino acids. V was clipped by 9 bases and J by 0 bases, with 6 bases between them. This CDR3 is CATGGSTDTQYF. CDR3 nucleotides: TGTGCCACCGGGGGGAGCACAGATACGCAGTATTTT.

The chain uses TRBV19 and TRBJ1-6; D not certain. The CDR3 length is 13 residues. From germline, CDR1 is LNHDA and CDR2 SQIVND (reference sequence). V was shortened by 10 bases and J by 10 bases, with 17 bases between the two germline ends. Here the CDR3 reads CATSGRESSPLHF. The CDR3 DNA is TGTGCCACCTCAGGAAGGGAATCGTCACCCCTCCACTTT.

The chain combines TRBV7-2 with TRBJ2-5; D is unclear. The CDR3 spans 14 residues. Trimming removed 4 bases from V and 5 bases from J, with 14 bases in between. Germline V gives CDR1 SGHTA, CDR2 FQGNSA. The CDR3 is CASSSVFSGETQYF. The CDR3 DNA follows: TGTGCCAGCAGCTCCGTTTTTTCGGGCGAGACCCAGTACTTC. Full variable domain (outside the CDR3, taken from reference TRBV7-2 and TRBJ2-5): GAGVSQSPSNKVTEKGKDVELRCDPISGHTALYWYRQSLGQGLEFLIYFQGNSAPDKSGLPSDRFSAERTGGSVSTLTIQRTQQEDSAVYLCASSSVFSGETQYFGPGTRLLVL.